A selection of T cell receptor beta chains follows, all from one sample in a study of graft-versus-host responses after intestinal transplantation. The method was immunoSEQ multiplex PCR; TCRdb's version includes in-frame clones alone and lacks a portion of them. Of tens of thousands of clones listed, 85% to 95% were seen once; the top ten hold 6.5% to 8.5%. Their target antigens are unknown. Sample: unstimulated CD8+ T cells sorted from spleen or lymph node cells, taken before transplant. These receptor sequences come from a human donor who was the organ donor for an intestinal transplant. Both conserved end residues are part of each CDR3. The order of the fields is clone size, V gene, J gene, D gene, CDR3 DNA, CDR3 protein. A D gene is named only where the DNA matches it firmly. Clone sizes are given selectively: once, few, many, or a class where the clone is expanded.

>-|TRBV5-5|TRBJ2-5|-
TGTGCCAGCAGCTTGGGCTGGGGTCAAGAGACCCAGTACTTC
CASSLGWGQETQYF
>-|TRBV13|TRBJ2-7|-
TGTGCCAGCAGCTCCCGACCTCAGAAAGGCTACGAGCAGTACTTC
CASSSRPQKGYEQYF
>-|TRBV18|TRBJ2-7|-
TGTGCCAGCCGAGACAGCACCTACGAGCAGTACTTC
CASRDSTYEQYF
>once|TRBV19|TRBJ2-3|TRBD2
TGTGCCAGTAGTAATCTAGCGGGGGGGCTTGGCAGAGATACGCAGTATTTT
CASSNLAGGLGRDTQYF
>-|TRBV4-2|TRBJ2-5|-
TGTGCCAGCAGCCAAGGTGGGACTTCTGTCTGGGAGACCCAGTACTTC
CASSQGGTSVWETQYF
>-|TRBV7-9|TRBJ1-5|-
TGTGCCAGCAGCTTAGATGCAGTCTTCCCTTCTCGGCAGCCCCAGCATTTT
CASSLDAVFPSRQPQHF
>-|TRBV5-4|TRBJ2-3|TRBD2
TGTGCCAGCAGGGAGGGACTAGCGGGAGGAGATACGCAGTATTTT
CASREGLAGGDTQYF
>-|TRBV7-2|TRBJ2-1|-
TGTGCCAGCAGCTTAGTTTATAATGAGCAGTTCTTC
CASSLVYNEQFF
>-|TRBV5-6|TRBJ2-5|-
TGTGCCAGCAGCTTTCCGCAACAGGAAAGGGAGACCCAGTACTTC
CASSFPQQERETQYF
>-|TRBV4-1|TRBJ2-7|TRBD2
TGCGCCAGCAGCCATACGACTAGCGGCTCCTACGAGCAGTACTTC
CASSHTTSGSYEQYF
>-|TRBV27|TRBJ2-1|-
TGTGCCAGCAGTTTATCCCTAGGACACCACGGATACAATGAGCAGTTCTTC
CASSLSLGHHGYNEQFF
>-|TRBV7-8|TRBJ2-7|-
TGTGCCAGCAGCATACCCGACCAGTACGAGCAGTACTTC
CASSIPDQYEQYF
>-|TRBV6-5|TRBJ1-1|-
TGTGCCGGCAGTCACCACCCGAACACTGAAGCTTTCTTT
CAGSHHPNTEAFF
>once|TRBV5-5|TRBJ2-1|-
TGTGCCAGCAGCTTGGCCCGTTATATCTACAATGAGCAGTTCTTC
CASSLARYIYNEQFF
>-|TRBV29-1|TRBJ2-7|TRBD2
TGCAGCGTTGAAGATGGGGGACTAGCGGGAAACGAGCAGTACTTC
CSVEDGGLAGNEQYF
>-|TRBV19|TRBJ2-1|-
TGTGCCAGTACCGACGGAGGGACCAATGAGCAGTTCTTC
CASTDGGTNEQFF
>-|TRBV5-6|TRBJ2-1|TRBD2
TGTGCCAGCAGCTTGGTGGGTGCTAGCGGGAGCTACAATGAGCAGTTCTTC
CASSLVGASGSYNEQFF
>-|TRBV6-1|TRBJ2-3|TRBD2
TGTGCCAGCAGTGAACTAGCGGGGGGGCCAGATACGCAGTATTTT
CASSELAGGPDTQYF
>-|TRBV7-9|TRBJ2-3|-
TGTGCCAGCATGGCCCCGAACACAGATACGCAGTATTTT
CASMAPNTDTQYF
>-|TRBV13|TRBJ2-3|-
TGTGCCAGCAGCTACATCACAGATACGCAGTATTTT
CASSYITDTQYF
>once|TRBV7-9|TRBJ1-5|TRBD1
TGTGCCAGCAGCCAGACAGGGAGTAGCAATCAGCCCCAGCATTTT
CASSQTGSSNQPQHF
>-|TRBV15|TRBJ2-3|-
TGTGCCACCAGCAGAGAACAGGGTGCAGATACGCAGTATTTT
CATSREQGADTQYF
>-|TRBV5-1|TRBJ2-7|-
TGCGCCAGCAGCTTAATAAACGAGCAGTACTTC
CASSLINEQYF
>-|TRBV27|TRBJ1-2|TRBD1
TGTGCCAGCAGTTACGCAGGGGGCATCTATGGCTACACCTTC
CASSYAGGIYGYTF
>-|TRBV5-1|TRBJ2-1|-
TGCGCCAGCAGCTTGGCCGGGGTAGGATTTTCGAATGAGCAGTTCTTC
CASSLAGVGFSNEQFF
>-|TRBV9|TRBJ2-7|-
TGTGCCAGCAGTCCACCGGACGAGGGGACCTACGAGCAGTACTTC
CASSPPDEGTYEQYF
>-|TRBV15|TRBJ1-1|-
TGTGCCACCAGCACTGGTGACGGATTGAACACTGAAGCTTTCTTT
CATSTGDGLNTEAFF
>-|TRBV7-9|TRBJ2-3|-
TGTGCCAGCAGCCTTGGAGGGACAGATACGCAGTATTTT
CASSLGGTDTQYF
>-|TRBV6-5|TRBJ1-1|-
TGTGCCAGCAGTTACTCGGCCTTAACAGTGAACACTGAAGCTTTCTTT
CASSYSALTVNTEAFF